The T cell receptor (beta chain) under discussion was sequenced for a study of control samples from healthy donors and cancer patients. The CDR3 is 16 amino acids. From germline, CDR1 is SGHTS and CDR2 YDEGEE. With V trimmed by 3 bases and J by 2 bases, 7 bases remained unmatched. The data were produced by immunoSEQ multiplex PCR, yet TCRdb's version contains in-frame clones alone and is incomplete. Counted here are fewer than 200,000 clones, approximately 92% occurring once; the ten biggest clones make up about 1.4%. The rearrangement joins TRBV5-8 to TRBJ2-3; 9 bases match TRBD2. This receptor was taken from a man aged 25 to 45 in good health. Sequencing used blood. CDR3 loop: CASSSFGGGATDTQYF. CDR3 DNA sequence: TGTGCCAGCAGCTCATTTGGCGGGGGGGCCACAGATACGCAGTATTTT.